This entry concerns a single T cell receptor (beta chain). In its sample, this clone was seen a few times. The antigen it binds to is not known. No base-level quality is on record; no much larger clone is a single base apart. The data derive from a study of OX40 agonist ivuxolimab in advanced cancers. Study-level background: The costimulatory receptor OX40 (CD134) was targeted by ivuxolimab, a fully human IgG2 agonistic monoclonal antibody. Intravenous ivuxolimab was administered to patients every 2 weeks at six dose levels: 0.01, 0.1, 0.3, 1.5, 3 and 10 mg/kg. Of the approximately 50 dose-escalation patients, hepatocellular carcinoma was present in 19, melanoma in roughly 15, renal cell carcinoma in 9 and head and neck cancer in 9. A male proportion of 82.7% and a mean age of approximately 61 years, ranging from roughly 23 to 80, were recorded for the dose-escalation cohort. Prior anti-PD-1, anti-PD-L1 or anti-CTLA-4 therapy was permitted, and approximately 42% of dose-escalation patients had received checkpoint inhibitors. Partial responses were achieved by three dose-escalation patients, of whom one had hepatocellular carcinoma and two had cutaneous melanoma. The point of sequencing TCRbeta in the periphery was to test whether ivuxolimab changed TCR sequence diversity and drove clonal T-cell expansion. The paper describes the monotherapy dose-escalation part (N = 52 patients) of the phase I trial of ivuxolimab. Study-level results and caveats: After ivuxolimab, CD8+ T cells had more expanded clones than CD4+ T cells on average. At doses of 0.1 to 3.0 mg/kg, clonal expansion of both CD4+ and CD8+ blood T cells was observed from baseline to week 6. In the 0.1-3.0 mg/kg groups, partial responders were among the patients with the lowest normalized peripheral clonal expansion, particularly in CD8+ T cells. Low levels of normalized T-cell clonal expansion were also seen in some nonresponding patients. The antigen specificity of the peripheral T cells that underwent clonal expansion was not determined.

According to the germline V gene (reference sequence), CDR1 reads SGHAT and CDR2 reads FQDESV. The CDR3 goes from the cysteine to the phenylalanine over 16 residues. Just CDR3 DNA is preserved here, 48 bases in frame from base 1. Trimming removed 1 base from V and 3 bases from J, leaving 14 bases between the germline ends. Patients with autoimmune disease history or receiving systemic immunosuppression were excluded from the trial. In every dose cohort, peripheral blood was drawn for TCR sequencing at baseline, cycle 4 day 1, and cycle 7 day 1. The samples were taken from a phase I, first-in-human, multicenter, open-label dose-escalation trial of ivuxolimab. Adults with locally advanced or metastatic head and neck squamous cell, hepatocellular, melanoma or renal cell carcinoma were enrolled in the trial. Before TCR sequencing, CD4+ T cells and CD8+ T cells were sorted from peripheral blood as separate populations.

Genomic DNA was extracted from sorted cells for sequencing of the TCRbeta CDR3 region. The immunoSEQ Assay was used to sequence the TCRbeta CDR3 regions. TCRdb limited this immuneACCESS table to in-frame rearrangements with V and J called. A share of clones is missing; checked studies link under half to unresolved V genes, and the rest is unexplained. For this sample the table gives about 62,000 clones, of which approximately 79% were detected only once. Jointly, the top ten make up 9.5% to 13% of the sample. The specimen comprised CD4+ or CD8+ T cells sorted from blood, sampled in a trial of the OX40 agonist ivuxolimab. The source of this sequence is an adult with an advanced solid tumor such as melanoma, head and neck, liver or kidney cancer. Here the chain combines TRBV11-1 and TRBJ2-3; the D segment is perhaps TRBD1 or TRBD2, each sharing 6 matched bases. The nucleotide sequence reads TGTGCCAGCAGCTTAGTAAGGGGGGCAAGGACAGATACGCAGTATTTT. Translated, this gives CASSLVRGARTDTQYF.